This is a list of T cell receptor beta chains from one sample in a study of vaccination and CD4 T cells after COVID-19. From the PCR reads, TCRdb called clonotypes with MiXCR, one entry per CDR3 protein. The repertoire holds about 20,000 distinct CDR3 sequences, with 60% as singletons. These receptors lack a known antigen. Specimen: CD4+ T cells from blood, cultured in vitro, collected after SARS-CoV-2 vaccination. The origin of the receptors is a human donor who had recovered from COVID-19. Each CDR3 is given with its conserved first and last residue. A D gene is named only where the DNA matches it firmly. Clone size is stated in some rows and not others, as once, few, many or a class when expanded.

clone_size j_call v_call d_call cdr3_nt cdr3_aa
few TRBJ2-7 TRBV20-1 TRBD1 TGCAGCGTAACAGGGGGCCGGTACGAGCAGTACTTC CSVTGGRYEQYF
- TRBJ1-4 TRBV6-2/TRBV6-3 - TGTGCCAGCAGCCGACGGCGTCAGGGCGGTGAAAAACTGTTTTTT CASSRRRQGGEKLFF
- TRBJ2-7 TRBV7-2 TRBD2 TGTGCCAGCAGCTTGCTTCGCTGGGGGGAGCGGGGCTACGAGCAGTACTTC CASSLLRWGERGYEQYF
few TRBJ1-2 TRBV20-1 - TGCAGTGCCCAGTTCGGGGTCGAAGGGAGCTACACCTTC CSAQFGVEGSYTF
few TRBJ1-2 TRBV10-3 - TGTGCCATCAGTGAGTCGGGCCCCAGGGGCTACACCTTC CAISESGPRGYTF
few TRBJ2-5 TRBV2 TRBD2 TGTGCCAGCAGTGAAAGCGCGGGAGGGGGGGAGACCCAGTACTTC CASSESAGGGETQYF
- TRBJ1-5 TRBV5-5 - TGTGCCAGCAGCTCGGGGGTCCTCAATCAGCCCCAGCATTTT CASSSGVLNQPQHF
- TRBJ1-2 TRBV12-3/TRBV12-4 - TGTGCCAGCAGCTTGGGGGAGGACTATGGCTACACCTTC CASSLGEDYGYTF
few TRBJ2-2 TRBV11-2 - TGTGCCAGCAGCTTATCTGGGCAGGGGTCCGGGGAGCTGTTTTTT CASSLSGQGSGELFF
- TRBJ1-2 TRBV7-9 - TGTGCCAGCAGCTTAGCAGGGGCGTATGGCTACACCTTC CASSLAGAYGYTF